This T cell receptor (beta chain) comes out of a study of T cells in Graves' hyperthyroidism and ophthalmopathy. This clonotype appeared many times. Researchers took RNA transcripts and amplified the TCR beta CDR3 regions from them. TCR CDR3 regions were first amplified by RT-PCR with HTBI primers. TCRdb itself ran the multiplex PCR reads through MiXCR, one entry per CDR3 protein. The sample lists roughly 800,000 distinct CDR3 sequences, approximately 40% occurring once. Newly diagnosed hyperthyroidism, duration under 2 months, in patients aged 18 to 65. Criteria for exclusion of patients were uncontrolled infection, other autoimmune disease, pregnancy or lactation. Trimming cost V 0 bases and J 0 bases, with 6 bases left between them. Germline assignment: CDR1 SQVTM and CDR2 ANQGSEA. The CDR3 contains 13 residues.

V is TRBV29-1 and J is TRBJ2-7; the D is unclear. The clonotype was recovered from a man younger than 35 with Graves' hyperthyroidism. The source material was blood. CDR3 protein: CSVEENSSYEQYF. Here the CDR3 DNA reads TGCAGCGTTGAAGAAAATAGCTCCTACGAGCAGTACTTC.